One T cell receptor (beta chain) is described in this entry. This receptor's antigen is unknown. The record has no base qualities; no much larger clone is one base away. V is pruned by 4 bases and J by 6 bases, leaving 5 bases of the junction without a gene match. The cysteine opens and the phenylalanine closes a CDR3 of 14 amino acids. Only the CDR3 DNA is retained, 42 bases long and in frame from the first base. CDR1 and CDR2 (SGHDN, FVKESK) derive from the germline V gene. The library was made by the immunoSEQ multiplex PCR assay. For the multiplex PCR, a mixture combining 60 forward primers for TCR Vbeta segments and 13 reverse primers for TCR Jbeta segments was used. The CDR3 region of rearranged TCR beta genes was amplified from genomic DNA by a multiplex PCR assay. On the Illumina HiSeq System, the amplified TCR beta libraries were sequenced as 87-base-pair reads. Concerning the study's data processing: In a later analysis, around 80 million unique TCR beta chains were counted across the roughly 670 repertoires, and approximately 9.9 million of these chains were shared by at least two donors. To remove PCR and sequencing errors, raw reads were error-corrected and collapsed into unique sequences using a nearest-neighbor algorithm that merged closely related sequences. Alignment of CDR3 sequences to IMGT reference sequences was used to assign V, D and J gene segments. For a sequence to be retained, a match of at least six nucleotides to both a V gene segment and a J gene segment was required. Rearrangements were classified as productive when the CDR3 lacked stop codons and remained in frame with V and J, and all other rearrangements were classified as non-productive. CDR3 was defined according to IMGT convention as the region running from the second conserved V-encoded cysteine to the conserved J-encoded phenylalanine. The earlier analysis of about 590 of the donors excluded sequences that lacked an unambiguous match to a single V gene segment. In an earlier analysis of several hundred of the donors, V segments were called functional above 56.7% productive rearrangements and were called segregating when the between-donor standard deviation exceeded 5%. To diagnose cytomegalovirus status from the catalog of TCR beta chain sequences, a statistical classification framework was built. A later analysis assigned V and J genes by comparing TCR nucleotide sequences with IMGT/GENE-DB human TR gene sequences. A later analysis assigned CDR3 sequences and most-parsimonious VDJ recombination scenarios with the TCRdist pipeline. In a later analysis, every TCR beta chain was defined by the combination of its CDR3 amino acid sequence and its V-gene family, and reads without a unique V-gene family were dropped. A later analysis removed 550 to 700 highly shared, low-generation-probability nucleotide sequences to deal with suspected cross-contamination and a sequencing artifact. A later analysis calculated a clonal expansion index for each public chain from normalized within-repertoire ranks of inferred template counts. A later analysis computed generation probabilities with a VDJ recombination model fitted to out-of-frame rearrangements, and checked the results against IGoR. A later analysis scored TCR-TCR, TCR-HLA and TCR-CMV co-occurrence with hypergeometric tests, applying a repertoire-size bias correction to TCR pairs. False discovery rates were estimated in a later analysis by permuting HLA or CMV assignments 20 times. In a later analysis, co-occurring TCRs were grouped using DBSCAN, with TCRdist sequence similarity added in when clustering inside HLA-allele-positive subsets. Co-occurrence clustering excluded repertoires with fewer than 30,000 or more than 120,000 public chains, plus five with anomalous nucleotide sharing. Drawn from immuneACCESS, this table holds only the in-frame rearrangements with V and J called that TCRdb kept. Clones are partly lost; checked studies trace under half to an unresolved V gene and leave the rest unexplained. Clone size and the V and J calls come from that table; the DNA yielded D and trimming. For this sample there are about 150,000 clones; approximately 70% appear just once. The ten largest clones add up to under 2.5% of the sample.

This sample is drawn from a study of cytomegalovirus exposure and HLA in healthy donors (dated by TCRdb to the late 2010s). In the study overall: In an earlier analysis of several hundred of the donors, approximately 260 Gb of sequence data and some 120 million unique TCR beta sequences from roughly 200 million T cells were reported. An early release that covered fewer than 800 HLA-typed donors contained about 300 gigabases of sequencing data and tens of millions of unique TCR sequences. Among the 398 genotyped donors, around 81% belonged to the genetic ancestry cluster associated with self-reported Caucasian donors. The study was designed to test whether signatures of past pathogen exposure could be identified by cataloging public T cell receptors. Using immunosequencing, the study profiled T cell repertoires from around 670 subjects and related those repertoires to cytomegalovirus serostatus. Along with the approximately 650-subject first cohort, a separate validation cohort of over 90 different subjects was used. High-throughput TCR immunosequencing, statistical association of individual TCRs with disease status, and machine learning were combined to predict cytomegalovirus infection status. To study patterns of TCR occurrence, a later analysis re-analyzed previously published TCR beta repertoires from several hundred donors and added high-resolution HLA genotyping. The later analysis used no new phenotypic data to find candidate immune exposures, relying instead on TCR beta sequences and their occurrence across donors. An earlier analysis of several hundred of the donors applied high-throughput TCR beta sequencing to assess whether each TCR beta V gene segment acted as functional or pseudogenic. Alongside the repertoire data, information on donor age, sex, ethnicity and CMV serostatus was compiled. A later genetic analysis used genome-wide SNP genotypes for about three fifths of the 666 donors, treating that subset as a discovery cohort. All discovery cohort repertoires had been generated on a single sequencing platform. HLA typing covered class I and class II loci at four-digit resolution. The number of typed donors differed by locus: about 629-640 for A, B, C, DRB1 and DQB1; roughly 510 for DQA1; 606 for DPA1; and roughly 470 for DPB1. About five DR-DQ haplotypes were handled as single units for association and clustering because linkage in the cohort was strong. Among 350 to 400 genotyped donors of the cohort, an average of approximately 250,000 unique TCR beta nucleotide sequences were sequenced per donor, roughly 20% of them non-productive.

General conclusions and limits of the study: The sequencing pipeline was judged likely to have produced a cluster of highly shared sequence variants as a technical artifact. In a later genetic analysis, a missense DCLRE1C variant was associated with V-gene and J-gene trimming of TCR beta chains, and the association was replicated in an independent cohort. The earlier analysis of approximately 540 of the donors excluded approximately 15 rarely observed V segments, including chromosome 9 orphons, because counts were too low. In a later analysis, the rate of TCR association differed among HLA loci, with DRB1 alleles having the most associated TCRs and HLA-C alleles having the fewest. Several of the top co-occurrence clusters appeared to be linked to parvovirus B19, influenza, CMV and Epstein-Barr virus, according to a later analysis. Assigning TCR associations to individual alleles was difficult when HLA alleles, especially DR and DQ, strongly co-occurred. Broadly in line with IMGT annotations, most TCR beta V segments showed up in productive rearrangements about 87% or about 30% of the time in an earlier analysis of about 500 of the donors. The classifier was reported to diagnose cytomegalovirus status with high specificity and sensitivity in both the original cohort and the validation cohort. In vitro tests confirmed that a few of the cytomegalovirus-associated TCR beta chains recognize cytomegalovirus antigens. While some public TCRs were present in many individuals, most TCR sequences turned up only very rarely across donors. Linkage disequilibrium might explain the correlated functional status among segregating V segments, but an unknown experimental factor could not be ruled out. Compared with the roughly 720-donor mean, donors in an Asian-associated ancestry cluster had fewer N-insertions in productive TCRs, according to a later genetic analysis. The study listed approximately 150 TCR beta chains as associated with cytomegalovirus. The 87-base-pair reads could not distinguish some IMGT-functional V segments, including TRBV6-2 and TRBV6-3, so those segments were excluded. In this cohort, only TCR beta chains were sequenced, and detectable features were limited by the absence of alpha or paired-chain data. In a later analysis, 16,951 TCR beta sequences were associated with specific HLA alleles at a false discovery rate of 0.05. A further reported finding was that TCR beta sequences accurately predicted the HLA-A and HLA-B alleles for most subjects in the first cohort. A later analysis found that HLA-associated TCR beta chains were more clonally expanded and had lower generation probabilities than equally common non-associated chains. Most CMV-associated TCR beta chains appeared to be HLA-restricted in a later analysis, and the HLA associations seemed to be driven largely by CMV exposure. Presence/absence analyses assumed roughly uniform sequencing depth across donors, an assumption that may not hold. The only immune exposure information available for the cohort was CMV serostatus. Because some donors lacked HLA typing at each locus, the association tests relied only on the typed subset. The authors suggested that the approach could potentially be generalized to other disease states and immunological phenotypes.

The cohort was made up of 500 to 850 healthy bone marrow donors. Cohort members were all nominally healthy when sampled, although unrecorded immune exposures were likely present. The donor tested CMV seropositive and was one of the 289 seropositive cohort members. A peripheral blood sample was collected from each donor, and TCR beta sequencing was performed on peripheral blood mononuclear cells. The Qiagen DNeasy Blood Extraction Kit was used to extract genomic DNA from the blood cell samples. This TCR was sampled from a woman aged 55-70 years in good health and CMV-seropositive. Source material: PBMCs. The chain was built from TRBV14 and TRBJ2-1, with TRBD2 identical over 8 junction bases. The CDR3 amino acid sequence is: CASSPGTSINEQFF. The sequenced DNA: TGTGCCAGCAGCCCTGGGACTAGTATCAATGAGCAGTTCTTC.